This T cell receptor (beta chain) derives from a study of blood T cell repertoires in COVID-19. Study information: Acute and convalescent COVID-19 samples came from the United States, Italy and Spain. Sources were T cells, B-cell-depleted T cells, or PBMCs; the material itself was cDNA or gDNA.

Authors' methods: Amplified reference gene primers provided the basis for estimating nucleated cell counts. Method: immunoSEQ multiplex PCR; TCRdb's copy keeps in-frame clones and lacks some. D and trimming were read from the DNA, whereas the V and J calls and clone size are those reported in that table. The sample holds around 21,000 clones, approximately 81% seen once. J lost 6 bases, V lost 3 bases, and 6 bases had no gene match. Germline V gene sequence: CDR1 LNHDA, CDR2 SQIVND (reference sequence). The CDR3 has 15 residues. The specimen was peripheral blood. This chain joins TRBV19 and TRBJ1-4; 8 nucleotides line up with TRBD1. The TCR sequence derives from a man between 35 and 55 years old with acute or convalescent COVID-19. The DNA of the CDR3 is TGTGCCAGTAGTATTATTGGCAGGGGGCATGAAAAACTGTTTTTT. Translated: CASSIIGRGHEKLFF.